This T cell receptor beta chain is from a study of tumor-infiltrating lymphocytes in primary liver carcinoma. Germline loops: CDR1 SGHVS, CDR2 FQNEAQ. The V gene lost 1 base and the J gene lost 7 bases, with 22 bases spanning the gap. The CDR3 is made up of 17 amino acids. This clonotype occurred many times. Starting material of roughly 550 ng total RNA yielded TCR beta cDNA via a constant-region primer. A slightly modified ARM-PCR protocol with three nested multiplex PCR rounds produced these TCR beta libraries. Both of the initial two PCR rounds ran for 10 cycles and employed TRBV1-TRBV30 forward primers alongside a C-beta reverse primer. From the multiplex PCR reads, TCRdb called clonotypes with MiXCR, one entry per CDR3 protein. The repertoire includes 300,000 to 400,000 distinct CDR3 sequences, around 60% of them detected once, and about 6% sits in the top ten. Alongside blood RNA obtained from unsorted whole blood, germline DNA was also extracted.

The source of this sequence is a man aged 35 to 55 with primary liver carcinoma and hepatitis B virus infection. The J gene is TRBJ1-2, the V gene TRBV7-8, with D possibly matching TRBD1 (6 bases). The sequenced sample consisted of peripheral blood. DNA of the CDR3: TGTGCCAGCAGCTTAGGGTTGGGGGGACAACTCCTTGGTGGCTACACCTTC. Encoded protein: CASSLGLGGQLLGGYTF.